Each of the 25 T cell receptor beta chains below was sequenced from the same sample in a study of graft-versus-host responses after intestinal transplantation. Sequencing used immunoSEQ multiplex PCR; TCRdb keeps in-frame clones, though not all of them. The repertoire holds about 57,000 clones, about 90% seen once, with approximately 1.6% in the top ten. The starting material was PBMCs, obtained 26 days after transplant. These receptors were obtained from a human patient who received an intestinal transplant, so some T cells may come from the graft donor.

The V call is TRBV5-5, the J call TRBJ2-5; 7 nucleotides agree with TRBD1. This CDR3 is 15 amino acids long. After removal of 7 bases from V and 4 bases from J, the junction contained 13 bases not matched to a gene. Germline assignment: CDR1 SGHKS and CDR2 YYEKEE (reference sequence). The CDR3 bases are TGTGCCAGCCAGAAAGGGGGCAAATCGGTAGAGACCCAGTACTTC. The encoded protein is CASQKGGKSVETQYF.

This sequence joins TRBV28 and TRBJ1-1; the D gene is possibly TRBD1 (5 bases). Per the germline V gene, CDR1 is MDHEN and CDR2 is SYDVKM. The CDR3 sequence is 14 residues long. V lost 7 bases to trimming and J lost 0 bases, with 12 bases between them. DNA of the CDR3: TGTGCCAGCACCCCGACAGTTATGAACACTGAAGCTTTCTTT. It encodes CASTPTVMNTEAFF.

The gene calls are TRBV27 and TRBJ1-2; D possibly corresponds to TRBD1 (6 bases). The CDR3 is made up of 16 amino acids. V dropped 3 bases and J dropped 4 bases, with 18 bases sitting between them. Germline CDR1 is MNHEY and CDR2 is SMNVEV (reference sequence). The CDR3 coding sequence is TGTGCCAGCAGTTTTTCGGCAGGGGAAGTGATCTATGGCTACACCTTC. Its translation: CASSFSAGEVIYGYTF.

The genes are TRBV9 and TRBJ1-1; D unresolved. This CDR3 region has 14 residues. Trimming shortened V by 2 bases and J by 11 bases, and 19 bases separated the two germline ends. The germline CDR1 and CDR2 sequences are SGDLS and YYNGEE. The CDR3 region is CASSVVPDDPGAFF. The DNA for the CDR3 is TGTGCCAGCAGCGTCGTACCCGATGACCCCGGGGCTTTCTTT.

The rearrangement uses TRBV4-3 and TRBJ2-2; TRBD2 might be the D (5 bases). This CDR3 is built from 16 residues. Between the trimmed V and J ends, which lost 1 base and 8 bases, there was a span of 17 bases. Germline values: CDR1 LGHNA, CDR2 YSLEER. The CDR3 reads CASSQGTSLLEGELFF. CDR3 in DNA: TGCGCCAGCAGCCAAGGGACTTCTTTGTTGGAGGGGGAGCTGTTTTTT.

The CDR3: CAISEGSAGWEQYV. Written as DNA, the CDR3 is TGTGCCATCAGTGAGGGGTCGGCAGGATGGGAGCAGTACGTC. The chain is built from TRBV10-3 and TRBJ2-7; no reliable D call. Germline V gives CDR1 ENHRY, CDR2 SYGVKD. This CDR3 region has 14 residues. Trimming shortened V by 2 bases and J by 7 bases, and 15 bases separated the two germline ends.

The chain combines TRBV28 with TRBJ2-1, with TRBD2 as a possible D gene (6 bases). Trimming pared 10 bases from V and 2 bases from J, leaving 21 bases between. This CDR3 has 16 residues. Per the germline V gene, CDR1 is MDHEN and CDR2 is SYDVKM. The CDR3 nucleotides read TGTGCCATCGGGACTCCGACTCGGAGTCCCTACAATGAGCAGTTCTTC. Translation: CAIGTPTRSPYNEQFF.

This clone showed up just once. In nucleotides, the CDR3 is TGCGCCAGCAGCCAAGATAGCCTTGGGGAGCAGTTCTTC. The encoded protein is CASSQDSLGEQFF. The V gene is TRBV4-3, the J gene TRBJ2-1; no reliable D call. Trimming removed 0 bases at V and 10 bases at J, with 10 bases between. Germline CDR1 LGHNA, CDR2 YSLEER. This CDR3 has 13 residues.

V and J are TRBV28 and TRBJ2-7; possibly TRBD1 for D (6 bases). Trimming took 5 bases from V and 2 from J, leaving 16 bases between them. The CDR3 has 15 residues. Germline loops: CDR1 MDHEN, CDR2 SYDVKM. CDR3 protein: CASSPDNRVTYEQYF. For the CDR3, the DNA is TGTGCCAGCAGTCCCGACAACAGGGTAACCTACGAGCAGTACTTC.

The chain links TRBV27 to TRBJ2-5; D not certain. Germline CDR1 MNHEY, CDR2 SMNVEV (reference sequence). Trimming pared 6 bases from V and 0 bases from J, leaving 2 bases between. The CDR3 is made up of 11 amino acids. The CDR3 nucleotides are TGTGCCAGCAGCGACCAAGAGACCCAGTACTTC. Amino acids: CASSDQETQYF.

This chain connects TRBV9 to TRBJ2-3; 8 bases agree with TRBD1. Per the germline V gene, CDR1 is SGDLS and CDR2 is YYNGEE. Trimming cost V 4 bases and J 0 bases; bases outside gene matches: 1. The CDR3 length is 14 residues. The CDR3 spells CASSWTGSTDTQYF. The CDR3 coding sequence is TGTGCCAGCAGCTGGACAGGGAGCACAGATACGCAGTATTTT.

The rearrangement uses TRBV30 and TRBJ1-2; D is undetermined. Deletions cut 0 bases from V and 1 base from J, with 6 bases between. The CDR3 spans 13 residues. Germline V gene lookup returns CDR1 GTSNPN and CDR2 SVGIG (reference sequence). CDR3 DNA: TGTGCCTGGAGTGTACTGAATAACTATGGCTACACCTTC. It translates to CAWSVLNNYGYTF.

This chain joins TRBV2 and TRBJ1-1, with D possibly matching TRBD1 (6 bases). CDR1 and CDR2 (germline): SNHLY, FYNNEI. The CDR3 has 14 amino acids. The CDR3 nucleotides are TGTGCGGCGAGGGGGAAGGGTTCGAGCACTGAAGCTTTCTTT. Translating gives CAARGKGSSTEAFF.

J is TRBJ1-2 and V is TRBV29-1; TRBD1 matches 8 bases. This CDR3 has 13 amino acids. V was pared by 1 base and J by 4 bases, with 2 bases of the junction left unmatched. CDR1 is SQVTM, CDR2 ANQGSEA, per germline. The CDR3 protein is CSVEGTGPYGYTF. The DNA for the CDR3 is TGCAGCGTTGAAGGGACAGGGCCCTATGGCTACACCTTC.

The chain links TRBV5-1 to TRBJ2-7; weak D call: TRBD1 (6 bases). The V gene's germline CDR1 is SGHRS and CDR2 YFSETQ. The CDR3 sequence is 12 residues long. Trimming stripped 4 bases from V and 2 bases from J, with 7 bases between. DNA of the CDR3: TGCGCCAGCAGCGGACAGACCTACGAGCAGTACTTC. Protein: CASSGQTYEQYF.

The chain links TRBV27 to TRBJ2-1; 7 nucleotides agree with TRBD2. The germline V gene has CDR1 MNHEY and CDR2 SMNVEV (reference sequence). The CDR3 spans 14 residues. V shed 6 bases, J shed 10 bases, and the junction held 12 bases outside the gene matches. The DNA of the CDR3 is TGTGCCAGCAGGACCGGGACTAAGCTTTTCGAGCAGTTCTTC. It specifies CASRTGTKLFEQFF.

V gene TRBV4-1 combines with J gene TRBJ2-1, with 9 bases aligning to TRBD2. Germline lookup yields CDR1 MGHRA and CDR2 YSYEKL. This CDR3 is built from 19 residues. Unmatched junction bases numbered 15, after V lost 4 bases and J lost 2 bases. CDR3 sequence reads: CASSRIAGAETIAYNEQFF. The CDR3 DNA follows: TGCGCCAGCAGCCGGATAGCGGGGGCCGAGACTATCGCCTACAATGAGCAGTTCTTC.

The rearrangement uses TRBV11-1 and TRBJ2-3; D gene unclear. The CDR3 contains 11 residues. Trimming cost V 7 bases and J 5 bases, with 7 bases left between them. Germline V gene sequence: CDR1 SGHAT, CDR2 FQDESV (reference sequence). The CDR3: CASTHRDTQYF. In nucleotides, the CDR3 is TGTGCCAGCACCCACAGAGATACGCAGTATTTT.

V is TRBV5-1 and J is TRBJ2-7; 9 nucleotides line up with TRBD1. Germline CDR1 SGHRS, CDR2 YFSETQ. V gave up 2 bases and J gave up 1 base; unmatched junction bases: 4. This CDR3 has 15 residues. In DNA, the CDR3 is TGCGCCAGCAGCTTAGGGGGGACAGGGTCCTACGAGCAGTACTTC. The encoded protein is CASSLGGTGSYEQYF.

The chain couples TRBV6-1 to TRBJ1-1; no definite D call. The germline V gene has CDR1 MNHNS and CDR2 SASEGT. V was shortened by 4 bases and J by 5 bases, with 11 bases between the two germline ends. CDR3 length equals 13 residues. CDR3 sequence: CASSVQTRTEAFF. The CDR3 region has the DNA TGTGCCAGCAGTGTACAAACGAGGACTGAAGCTTTCTTT.

This chain links TRBV9 with TRBJ2-3, with TRBD2 matching 10 bases. V shed 0 bases, J shed 6 bases, and the junction held 7 bases outside the gene matches. CDR3 length: 16 residues. The germline CDR1 and CDR2 sequences are SGDLS and YYNGEE. The CDR3 nucleotides read TGTGCCAGCAGCGTAGGCCTAGCGGGAGTTACCGATACGCAGTATTTT. Translating it yields CASSVGLAGVTDTQYF.

The rearrangement uses TRBV11-2 and TRBJ2-7, with 7 bases lining up with TRBD1. The J segment lost 3 bases and the V segment lost 1 base, leaving 6 bases of the junction unmatched. This CDR3 has 15 residues. Germline CDR1 SGHAT, CDR2 FQNNGV. The CDR3 nucleotides read TGTGCCAGCAGCTTAGGGTCCCGGGACAGCTACGAGCAGTACGTC. Translated, it gives CASSLGSRDSYEQYV.

This clone was seen just once. J is TRBJ2-7 and V is TRBV2; a weak D match, TRBD2 (5 bases). CDR1 is SNHLY, CDR2 FYNNEI, per germline. This CDR3 is 14 amino acids long. Trimming left V 5 bases short and J 3 bases short, with 14 bases between. CDR3 sequence: CASSKGLADYEQYF. DNA for the CDR3: TGTGCCAGCAGTAAGGGTCTAGCCGACTACGAGCAGTACTTC.

V gene TRBV2 combines with J gene TRBJ1-4, with no clear D. CDR3 length: 14 amino acids. The germline V gene encodes CDR1 SNHLY and CDR2 FYNNEI. V shed 2 bases and J shed 5 bases, with 9 bases lying between them. The CDR3 region is CASSERRANEKLFF. CDR3 nucleotides: TGTGCCAGCAGTGAACGGAGGGCAAATGAAAAACTGTTTTTT.

This sequence joins TRBV19 and TRBJ1-2; the D gene is possibly TRBD1 (5 bases). The CDR3 has 11 amino acids. CDR1 and CDR2 from the germline V gene are LNHDA and SQIVND (reference sequence). Trimming stripped 9 bases from V and 3 bases from J, with 8 bases between. The CDR3 loop reads CASETDYGYTF. Here the CDR3 DNA reads TGTGCCAGCGAGACAGACTATGGCTACACCTTC.